This T cell receptor (beta chain) is drawn from a study of blood T cell repertoires in COVID-19. The wider study: Some COVID-19 samples were acute and others convalescent; all came from the United States, Italy and Spain.

The Seattle site enrolled patients during active infection and followed them longitudinally. In the source study's methods: Using reference gene primer amplification, nucleated cell counts were estimated. The assay was immunoSEQ multiplex PCR, and TCRdb's table has in-frame clones only and misses some. V and J calls and clone size are those listed in that table; D and trimming were worked out from the DNA. The data hold under 100,000 clones, with 75% to 90% observed a single time. The CDR3 contains 16 residues. Germline V gene lookup returns CDR1 SGHRS and CDR2 YFSETQ. V shed 5 bases and J 5 bases; nucleotides not matched to a gene: 9.

This clonotype was obtained from a man between 60 and 70 years old with COVID-19, enrolled during active disease. The chain links TRBV5-1 to TRBJ2-1; 11 bases align to TRBD2. Source material: peripheral blood. The CDR3 loop is CASSRLAGGNHNEQFF. As DNA, the CDR3 is TGCGCCAGCAGTAGGCTAGCGGGAGGTAATCACAATGAGCAGTTCTTC.